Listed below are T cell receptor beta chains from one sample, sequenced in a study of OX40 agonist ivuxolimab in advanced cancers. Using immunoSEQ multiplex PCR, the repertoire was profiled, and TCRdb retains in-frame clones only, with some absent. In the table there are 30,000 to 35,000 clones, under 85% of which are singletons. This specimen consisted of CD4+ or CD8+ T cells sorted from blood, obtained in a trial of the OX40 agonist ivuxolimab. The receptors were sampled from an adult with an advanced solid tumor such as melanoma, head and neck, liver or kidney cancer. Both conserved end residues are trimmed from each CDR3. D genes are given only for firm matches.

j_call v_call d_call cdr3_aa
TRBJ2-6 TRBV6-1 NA ASSEQSSGANVLT
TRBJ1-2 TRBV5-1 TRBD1 ASNRGPNYGYT
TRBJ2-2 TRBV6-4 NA ASSEMTNTGELF
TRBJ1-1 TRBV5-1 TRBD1 ASSVRDRGTEAF
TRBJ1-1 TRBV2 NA ASGEGAEAF
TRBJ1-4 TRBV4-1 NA ASSQGQGYDEKLF
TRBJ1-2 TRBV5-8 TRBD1 ASSGTGGSYGYT
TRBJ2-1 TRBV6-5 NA ASSGGRGSYNEQF
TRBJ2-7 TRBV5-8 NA ASSLSLRGEQY
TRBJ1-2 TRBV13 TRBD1 ASSLGPDRGLGYT
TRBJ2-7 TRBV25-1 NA ASSEPRSYEQY
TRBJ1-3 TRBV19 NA ASSASGFSGNTIY
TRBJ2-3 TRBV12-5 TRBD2 ASAVAGGVTDTQY
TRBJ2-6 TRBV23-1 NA ASSQWTGNGANVLT
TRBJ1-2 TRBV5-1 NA ASSPGGVNYGYT
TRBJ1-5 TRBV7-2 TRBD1 ASSLVDRGDQPQH
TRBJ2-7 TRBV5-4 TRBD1 ASRLRMGQGDGEQY
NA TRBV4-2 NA ASSQGQGTNLYEQY
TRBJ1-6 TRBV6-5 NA ASSWMAENYSPLH
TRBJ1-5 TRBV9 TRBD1 ASSGGTGLQH
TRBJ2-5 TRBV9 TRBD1 ASSWGTGGAETQY
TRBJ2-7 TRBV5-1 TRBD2 ASSLRGGGDEQY
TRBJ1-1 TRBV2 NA ASLRKGTEAF
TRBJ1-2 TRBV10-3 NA AISIPGRGFYT
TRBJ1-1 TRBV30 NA AWRNVAEAF
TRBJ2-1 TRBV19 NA ASSTTPNNEQF
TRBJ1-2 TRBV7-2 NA ASSSLPGENYGYT
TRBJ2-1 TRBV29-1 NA SVMTGSYNEQF
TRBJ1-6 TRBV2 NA ASSEARVNSPLH
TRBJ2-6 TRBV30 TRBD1 AYKRDRVRSGANVLT
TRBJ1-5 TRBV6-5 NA ARPNQPQH
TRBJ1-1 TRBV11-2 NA ASSYLRPPAF
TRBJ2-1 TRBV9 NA ASSVARANEQF
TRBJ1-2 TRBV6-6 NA ASSYDGVNGYT
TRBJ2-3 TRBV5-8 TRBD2 ASSAGTSGEVDTQY
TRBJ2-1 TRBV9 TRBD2 ASSVVGGALNEQF
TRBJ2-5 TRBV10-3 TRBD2 AIRPAGSQETQY
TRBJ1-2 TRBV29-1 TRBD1 SAARDRGLGYT
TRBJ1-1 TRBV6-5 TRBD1 ASRNYGTGEEAF
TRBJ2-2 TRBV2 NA ASSGTARATGELF
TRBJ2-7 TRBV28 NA ASSLGVLYEQY
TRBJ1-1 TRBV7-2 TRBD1 ASSSRGDITKNTEAF
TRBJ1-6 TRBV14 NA ASSHLLMGSNSPLH
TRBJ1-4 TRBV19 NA ASSTRDNYRKLF
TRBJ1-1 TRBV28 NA ASSLQGVNTEAF
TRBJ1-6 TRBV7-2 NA ASSLDSLYNSPLH
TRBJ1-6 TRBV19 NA ASTLLGDYGNSPLH
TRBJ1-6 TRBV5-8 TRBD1 ASSRWDRGSPLH
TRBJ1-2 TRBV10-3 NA AISEGGRGYT
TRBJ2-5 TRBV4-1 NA ASSQEGVIRETQY
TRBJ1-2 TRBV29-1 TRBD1 SVVGDRGRNGYT
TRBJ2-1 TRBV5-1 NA ASSRAGAYNEQF
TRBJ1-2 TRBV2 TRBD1 AKQGARGYT
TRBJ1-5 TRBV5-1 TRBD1 ASSLVSGTVAILGGLYQPQH
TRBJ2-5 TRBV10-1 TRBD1 ASSESTTGGSGTQY
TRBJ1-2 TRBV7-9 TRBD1 ASSFRQGAGYT